The 13 T cell receptor beta chains reported below all come from one sample, sequenced in a study of cytomegalovirus exposure and HLA in healthy donors. Assay: immunoSEQ multiplex PCR; the TCRdb copy retains only in-frame clones and omits some. The table lists around 130,000 clones, roughly 89% of them singletons. The sequencing sample was made of PBMCs. The source of these receptors is a man under 40 in good health and CMV-seronegative.

Only a few counts were recorded for this clone. An end of the junction does not agree with germline; a read error may underlie this. The genes are TRBV7-7 and TRBJ2-7; no clear D gene. Per germline, CDR1 SSHAT and CDR2 FNYEAQ (reference sequence). The CDR3 totals 13 residues. CDR3 protein: CASSLGDTYEQYF. The CDR3 nucleotides read TGTGCTAGCAGCTTAGGTGATACATACGAGCAGTACTTC.

The genes are TRBV6-5 and TRBJ2-5; D might be TRBD1 (6 bases). The V end was cut by 5 bases, the J end by 5 bases, with 15 bases between. Looked up from germline, CDR1 is MNHEY and CDR2 is SVGAGI. This CDR3 contains 14 residues. CDR3 in DNA: TGTGCCAGCAGTCTGGCAGGGGAACGGGAGACCCAGTACTTC. Encoded protein: CASSLAGERETQYF.

The CDR3, as DNA: TGCGCCAGCAGTGGGAGGACCAGGGGGAACACTGAAGCTTTCTTT. Its translation is CASSGRTRGNTEAFF. This sequence joins TRBV10-2 and TRBJ1-1, with a weak D call TRBD1 (6 bases). The CDR3 loop spans 15 amino acids. Trimming left V 4 bases short and J 1 base short, with 13 bases between. Germline CDR1 is WSHSY and CDR2 is SAAADI.

The chain uses TRBV29-1 and TRBJ1-1, with D perhaps TRBD1 (5 bases). V lost 7 bases and J 4 bases, leaving 13 bases between the germline ends. From germline, CDR1 is SQVTM and CDR2 ANQGSEA. The CDR3 has 12 amino acids. CDR3 nucleotides: TGCAGCGCCCCCGGCGGGGGCACTGAAGCTTTCTTT. It translates to CSAPGGGTEAFF.

The chain has TRBV15 and TRBJ2-5; TRBD2 agrees at 7 bases. Trimming took 5 bases from V and 2 from J; bases not matched to a gene: 26. From germline, CDR1 is LNHNV and CDR2 YYDKDF (reference sequence). This CDR3 comprises 21 residues. CDR3 sequence reads: CATSARRGVGAAGSFQETQYF. CDR3 DNA sequence: TGTGCCACCAGCGCCCGGAGGGGAGTCGGGGCAGCGGGAAGTTTTCAAGAGACCCAGTACTTC. Full variable domain (missing parts from reference TRBV15 and TRBJ2-5): DAMVIQNPRYQVTQFGKPVTLSCSQTLNHNVMYWYQQKSSQAPKLLFHYYDKDFNNEADTPDNFQSRRPNTSFCFLDIRSPGLGDTAMYLCATSARRGVGAAGSFQETQYFGPGTRLLVL.

This clone was seen a single time. J is TRBJ2-5 and V is TRBV5-4; TRBD2 agrees at 7 bases. The junction had 5 bases not matched to a gene; V was cut back by 2 bases and J by 1 base. Germline V lookup: CDR1 SGHNT, CDR2 YYREEE (reference sequence). This CDR3 is built from 15 residues. The CDR3 reads CASSFRLAGQETQYF. The CDR3 DNA reads TGTGCCAGCAGCTTCCGACTAGCAGGCCAAGAGACCCAGTACTTC.

The chain joins TRBV4-3 to TRBJ2-2; D is uncertain. Looked up from germline, CDR1 is LGHNA and CDR2 is YSLEER. The ends were cut back, 0 bases at V and 1 base at J, with 3 bases in the middle. The CDR3 totals 14 residues. The CDR3 DNA is TGCGCCAGCAGCCAAGATAGGAACACCGGGGAGCTGTTTTTT. It is translated as CASSQDRNTGELFF.

The chain has TRBV27 and TRBJ2-7, with TRBD1 as a possible D gene (6 bases). The CDR3 sequence is 15 residues long. The V gene's germline CDR1 is MNHEY and CDR2 SMNVEV (reference sequence). The V end lost 1 base, the J end lost 3 bases, and 13 bases lay between the germline ends. The CDR3 here is CASSLYRDTLYEQYF. Written as DNA, the CDR3 is TGTGCCAGCAGTTTATACCGGGACACCCTCTACGAGCAGTACTTC.

The V call is TRBV18, the J call TRBJ1-5; TRBD1 agrees at 9 bases. V shed 9 bases and J 5 bases; nucleotides not matched to a gene: 5. The CDR3 is 13 residues long. CDR1 and CDR2 (germline): KGHSH, LQKENI. The CDR3 DNA sequence: TGTGCCAGTGGACAGGGGAGAGATCAGCCCCAGCATTTT. It is translated as CASGQGRDQPQHF.

This clone has only one observation. The rearrangement uses TRBV4-3 and TRBJ1-1; D may be TRBD1 (5 bases). This CDR3 comprises 11 residues. V was pared by 2 bases and J by 8 bases, with 6 bases between. Germline loops: CDR1 LGHNA, CDR2 YSLEER. For the CDR3, the DNA is TGCGCCAGCAGCCAAAGGGGAGAAGCTTTCTTT. Residues: CASSQRGEAFF.

The J gene is TRBJ2-2, the V gene TRBV7-9; a weak D match, TRBD2 (5 bases). The CDR3 sequence is 16 residues long. V lost 2 bases and J lost 6, with 16 bases in between. CDR1 is SEHNR, CDR2 FQNEAQ, per germline (reference sequence). The DNA of the CDR3 is TGTGCCAGCAGCTTATGGCCCGAGGAGGACGCCGGGGAGCTGTTTTTT. This gives the protein CASSLWPEEDAGELFF.

V and J are TRBV6-1 and TRBJ1-5; TRBD1 might be the D (5 bases). Trimming pared 8 bases from V and 4 bases from J, leaving 12 bases between. Germline CDR1 and CDR2: MNHNS and SASEGT. The CDR3 sequence is 13 residues long. The CDR3 region has the DNA TGTGCCAGCTCCAGAACAGGAAATCAGCCCCAGCATTTT. Residues: CASSRTGNQPQHF.

The chain joins TRBV6-1 to TRBJ1-3; a possible D gene is TRBD1 (5 bases). CDR1 and CDR2 from the germline V gene are MNHNS and SASEGT. This CDR3 comprises 14 residues. Trimming stripped 0 bases from V and 8 bases from J, with 11 bases between. The CDR3: CASSEARQGYTIYF. The DNA for the CDR3 is TGTGCCAGCAGTGAAGCGCGTCAGGGCTACACCATATATTTT.